Listed below are T cell receptor beta chains from one sample, sequenced in a study of technical replicates of blood from several donors. This table comes from immunoSEQ multiplex PCR, and its TCRdb copy is limited to in-frame clones, with some not included. In the table there are about 81,000 clones, about 81% of which are singletons. The material sequenced was PBMCs. These receptors came from a human donor in good health. Some clones in this sample may be carry-over from other donors' samples. The CDR3 runs from the conserved cysteine through the conserved F or W. Fields, in order: CDR3 protein, V gene, J gene.

CDR3 protein: CASELPGGYGYTF; V gene: TRBV12-5; J gene: TRBJ1-2
CDR3 protein: CASSPWTGGHTEAFF; V gene: TRBV4-3; J gene: TRBJ1-1
CDR3 protein: CASSLLRNEQFF; V gene: TRBV7-9; J gene: TRBJ2-1
CDR3 protein: CASSRAGLAIETQYF; V gene: TRBV7-6; J gene: TRBJ2-5
CDR3 protein: CASSRTESRTDTQYF; V gene: TRBV6-5; J gene: TRBJ2-3
CDR3 protein: CAWSVPTGRHTEAFF; V gene: TRBV30; J gene: TRBJ1-1
CDR3 protein: CASSYRGGSAFF; V gene: TRBV6-5; J gene: TRBJ1-1
CDR3 protein: CASSFGTVSSTDTQYF; V gene: TRBV5-1; J gene: TRBJ2-3
CDR3 protein: CASSLGRGNYGYTF; V gene: TRBV4-3; J gene: TRBJ1-2
CDR3 protein: CASSQALGQSYEQYF; V gene: TRBV4-2; J gene: TRBJ2-7
CDR3 protein: CASSPPGKAKNIQYF; V gene: TRBV5-4; J gene: TRBJ2-4
CDR3 protein: CASSPGQGAFF; V gene: TRBV5-1; J gene: TRBJ1-1
CDR3 protein: CASSVRGLAGGEQFF; V gene: TRBV25-1; J gene: TRBJ2-1
CDR3 protein: CASSDSSSAGANYGYTF; V gene: TRBV6-4; J gene: TRBJ1-2
CDR3 protein: CASSFRGSSYEQYF; V gene: TRBV7-9; J gene: TRBJ2-7
CDR3 protein: CASSYPGMNTEAFF; V gene: TRBV5-4; J gene: TRBJ1-1